This is a list of T cell receptor beta chains from one sample in a study of T cell responses to AZD1222 COVID-19 vaccine. Produced via immunoSEQ multiplex PCR; TCRdb's table is partial and in-frame only. The sample lists 140,000 to 150,000 clones, 90% to 95% seen once, with approximately 12% in the top ten. The sample here was peripheral blood, taken after recovery from COVID-19. The receptors shown here come from an adult who had recovered from COVID-19. Each CDR3 is given with its conserved first and last residue. The D gene is left open where the match is weak. Expanded clones are given a class, and other clones once, few, many or no size at all.

>-|-|TRBJ2-3|TRBV6-5
TGTGCCAGCAGTACCGGGGCGGGCACAGATACGCAGTATTTT
CASSTGAGTDTQYF
>TRBD2|-|TRBJ2-3|TRBV18
TGTGCCAGCTCACCATGGCTAGCGGGAGCCCTCACAGATACGCAGTATTTT
CASSPWLAGALTDTQYF
>-|-|TRBJ2-7|TRBV7-2
TGTGCCAGCAGCTTATCCCTAATCGAGCAGTACTTC
CASSLSLIEQYF
>-|-|TRBJ2-7|TRBV12-3/TRBV12-4
TGTGCCAGCAGTTTTCCAGGGAGTGAGCAGTACTTC
CASSFPGSEQYF
>-|-|TRBJ2-2|TRBV6-4
TGTGCCAGCAGTCCCCAGGGGGGCACCGGGGAGCTGTTTTTT
CASSPQGGTGELFF
>TRBD1|-|TRBJ1-3|TRBV11-1
TGTGCCAGCAGCTGGGACAGGGGTGACACCATATATTTT
CASSWDRGDTIYF
>TRBD2|-|TRBJ2-3|TRBV19
TGTGCCAGTAGTCCACGGACTAGCGGGAGGGGTACTAGCACAGATACGCAGTATTTT
CASSPRTSGRGTSTDTQYF
>TRBD1|-|TRBJ1-4|TRBV19
TGTGCCAGTAGACCTCGGACAGGGGTTAATAATGAAAAACTGTTTTTT
CASRPRTGVNNEKLFF
>-|-|TRBJ1-1|TRBV30
TGTGCCTGGAGGTTGGGAGGGAGAGGCACTGAAGCTTTCTTT
CAWRLGGRGTEAFF
>-|-|TRBJ2-5|TRBV5-1
TGCGCCAGCAGCACACCTGGAGAGACCCAGTACTTC
CASSTPGETQYF
>TRBD1|-|TRBJ2-7|TRBV4-1
TGCGCCAGCAGCGAAGCAGGACAGGGACAGCAGTACTTC
CASSEAGQGQQYF
>-|once|TRBJ1-1|TRBV6-5
TGTGCCAGCAGTTACTCCCGGTGGATGAACACTGAAGCTTTCTTT
CASSYSRWMNTEAFF
>TRBD1|few|TRBJ1-5|TRBV9
TGTGCCAGCAGCACAGGGGGAGATCAGCCCCAGCATTTT
CASSTGGDQPQHF
>-|-|TRBJ1-1|TRBV19
TGTGCCAGTAGACGGGCCCTGGTGGCTTTCTTT
CASRRALVAFF
>-|-|TRBJ2-7|TRBV19
TGTGCCAGTAGTCTCCTGACAGGCTACGAGCAGTACTTC
CASSLLTGYEQYF
>-|-|TRBJ1-3|TRBV28
TGTGCCAGCAGTCCCCACCTCTCTGGAAACACCATATATTTT
CASSPHLSGNTIYF
>-|-|TRBJ2-7|TRBV27
TGTGCCAGCAGTTTAGGGGGTTACGAGCAGTACTTC
CASSLGGYEQYF